The subject of this entry is one T cell receptor beta chain. This sample was included in a study of blood T cell repertoires in COVID-19. Turning to the study itself: There were acute and convalescent COVID-19 samples, and they came from the United States, Italy and Spain. PBMCs, B-cell-depleted T cells, or T cells were the source of the cDNA or gDNA that made up the material.

The CDR3 extends over 15 amino acids. With V trimmed by 4 bases and J by 10 bases, 11 bases remained unmatched. Germline-derived CDR1 and CDR2 are SGHNT and YYREEE (reference sequence). Those enrolled in Seattle joined during active infection and were followed longitudinally afterward. Original methodology: Estimated nucleated cell counts came from reference gene primer amplification. The table came from immunoSEQ multiplex PCR; TCRdb's copy has only in-frame clones and leaves some out. V, J and clone size are taken as reported in that table, and D and trimming were inferred from the DNA itself. The sample holds fewer than 300,000 clones; approximately 90% are singletons and the top ten take 2% to 2.5%.

The TCR originated in a woman in her thirties with COVID-19, enrolled during active disease. Sequencing was carried out using peripheral blood. The chain carries TRBV5-4 and TRBJ2-2, with 9 nucleotides matching TRBD1. CDR3 amino acids: CASSGPGTGMEELFF. As DNA, the CDR3 is TGTGCCAGCAGCGGCCCCGGGACAGGGATGGAGGAGCTGTTTTTT.